This record looks at one T cell receptor beta chain sequence and its context. Its antigen remains unknown. TCRdb analysed the reads with MiXCR anew, one entry per CDR3 protein. Among under 200,000 distinct CDR3 sequences listed, roughly 9% were seen once. The V gene lost 3 bases and the J gene lost 4 bases, with 12 bases spanning the gap. CDR1 is SQVTM and CDR2 is ANQGSEA in the germline V gene. The CDR3 totals 13 residues. This specimen belongs to a study of T cell repertoires in cytomegalovirus infection. About the research overall: Public signatures in TCR beta pointed to CMV infection and matching HLA type. The study, taken as a whole, reports: Ex vivo responses were dominated by HLA-C-restricted CMV-specific TCR beta clonotypes.

Source material: PBMCs. The source is a human donor in good health (CMV status not recorded). Some clones in this sample may be carry-over from other donors' samples. The chain couples TRBV29-1 to TRBJ1-1; D is possibly TRBD1 (5 bases). CDR3 in DNA: TGCAGCGTTGATGGGCACCAGGGCACTGAAGCTTTCTTT. Its protein product is CSVDGHQGTEAFF. The entire variable domain, with the rest obtained from reference TRBV29-1 and TRBJ1-1, is as follows: SAVISQKPSRDICQRGTSLTIQCQVDSQVTMMFWYRQQPGQSLTLIATANQGSEATYESGFVIDKFPISRPNLTFSTLTVSNMSPEDSSIYLCSVDGHQGTEAFFGQGTRLTVV.